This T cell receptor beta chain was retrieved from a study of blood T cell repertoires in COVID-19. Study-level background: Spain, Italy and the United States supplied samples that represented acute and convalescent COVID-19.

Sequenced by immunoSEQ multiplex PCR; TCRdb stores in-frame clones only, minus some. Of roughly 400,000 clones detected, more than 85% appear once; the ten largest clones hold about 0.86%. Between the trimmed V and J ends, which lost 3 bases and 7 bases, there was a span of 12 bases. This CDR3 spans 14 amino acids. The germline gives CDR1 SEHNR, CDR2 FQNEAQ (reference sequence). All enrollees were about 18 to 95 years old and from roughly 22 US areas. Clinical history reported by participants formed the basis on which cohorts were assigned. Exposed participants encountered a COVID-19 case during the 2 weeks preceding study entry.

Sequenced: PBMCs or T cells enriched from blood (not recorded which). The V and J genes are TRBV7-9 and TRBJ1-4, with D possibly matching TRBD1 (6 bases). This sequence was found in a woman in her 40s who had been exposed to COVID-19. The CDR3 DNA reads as TGTGCCAGCAGCTTGCTGGGGGCGGGTGAAAAACTGTTTTTT. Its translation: CASSLLGAGEKLFF.